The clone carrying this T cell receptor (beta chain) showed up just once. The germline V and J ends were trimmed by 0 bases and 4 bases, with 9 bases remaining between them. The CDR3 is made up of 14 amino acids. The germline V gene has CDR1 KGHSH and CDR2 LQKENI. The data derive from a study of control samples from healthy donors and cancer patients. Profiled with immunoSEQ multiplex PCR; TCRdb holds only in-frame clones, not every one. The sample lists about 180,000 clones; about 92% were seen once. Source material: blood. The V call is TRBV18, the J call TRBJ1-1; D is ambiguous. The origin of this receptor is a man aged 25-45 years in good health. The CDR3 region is CASSPPGISTEAFF. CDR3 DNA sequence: TGTGCCAGCTCACCACCTGGGATTTCCACTGAAGCTTTCTTT.